The source of this TCR beta chain is a study of T-cell reconstitution after alpha-beta-depleted transplantation in children. The library targeted TCRbeta and was prepared with unique molecular identifiers. TCRdb reprocessed the PCR reads with MiXCR, giving one entry per CDR3 protein. The table shows approximately 200,000 distinct CDR3 sequences, with less than 15% occurring only once. Per germline, CDR1 KGHDR and CDR2 SFDVKD. Unmatched junction bases numbered 10, after V lost 5 bases and J lost 3 bases. This CDR3 contains 19 residues. The table lists this clonotype with many counts. V and J are TRBV24-1 and TRBJ2-2; TRBD2 aligns across 14 bases. The sequence came from a human donor who donated a stem cell graft to a child with acute lymphoblastic leukemia. This sample comprised PBMCs from the stem cell graft donor, obtained from the stem cell graft. The CDR3 here is CATSAEGLAGADYTGELFF. CDR3 nucleotide sequence: TGTGCCACCAGTGCCGAGGGACTAGCGGGAGCGGATTACACCGGGGAGCTGTTTTTT.